This T cell receptor (beta chain) was observed in a study of shared clonotypes between healthy human individuals. Study summary: Each donor contributed plates that comprised three CD4 naive, three CD4 memory, two CD8 naive and one CD8 memory.

Sorted-subset replicate PCRs used about 190 ng of genomic DNA. This amount corresponded to 30,000 to 35,000 T cell genomes. Per the study methods: From ImmunoSEQ came sequences covering only the junction and carrying no quality scores, so filtering differed. Assay used: immunoSEQ multiplex PCR; TCRdb lists only in-frame clones, some missing. That table supplies the V and J calls and clone size; D and trimming were determined from the DNA. The table records roughly 640,000 clones, 95% to 98% of them present only once. Points on this clone: Antigen specificity is unknown.

Trimming stripped 3 bases from V and 0 bases from J, with 11 bases between. Per the germline V gene, CDR1 is LGHNA and CDR2 is YSLEER. The CDR3 has 15 residues. Overall study results and limits: Shared clonotypes across all four donors exceeded non-shared ones in generation probability.

The chain employs TRBV4-3 and TRBJ1-1; perhaps TRBD1 as D (5 bases). Sequencing input: naive CD4+ T cells sorted from blood. Subset reported: CD45RA+ positively selected. The sequence came from a woman aged 25 to 39 in good health. The CDR3 DNA reads as TGCGCCAGCAGCCATCGGCAGGGAATGAACACTGAAGCTTTCTTT. The encoded protein is CASSHRQGMNTEAFF.